Listed below are T cell receptor beta chains from one sample, sequenced in a study of immune evolution from preneoplasia to lung adenocarcinoma. Data came from immunoSEQ multiplex PCR; TCRdb stores just in-frame clones and leaves some out. The table has 4,300 or so clones, approximately 82% seen once. What was sequenced was FFPE adjacent normal lung tissue. The receptors here all came from a person aged 60-80 years with lung adenocarcinoma. Each CDR3 is given with its conserved first and last residue. A D gene is named only where the DNA matches it firmly. Expanded clones are given a class, and other clones once, few, many or no size at all.

v_call	j_call	d_call	clone_size	cdr3_aa	cdr3_nt
TRBV4-2	TRBJ2-2	TRBD2	.	CASSQDRSSGGAGELFF	TGTGCCAGCAGCCAAGATAGGTCTAGCGGGGGGGCCGGGGAGCTGTTTTTT
TRBV9	TRBJ1-2	.	.	CASSVGAGTTKDLYGYTF	TGTGCCAGCAGCGTAGGGGCCGGGACCACTAAGGATCTTTATGGCTACACCTTC
TRBV29-1	TRBJ1-1	TRBD1	.	CSASGQGVSEAFF	TGCAGCGCCTCGGGACAGGGGGTCTCTGAAGCTTTCTTT
TRBV2	TRBJ2-5	.	.	CASRGAETQYF	TGTGCCAGCCGGGGCGCAGAGACCCAGTACTTC
TRBV11-1	TRBJ2-7	.	.	CASSSTDGRSYEQYF	TGTGCCAGCAGCTCGACGGACGGGCGATCCTACGAGCAGTACTTC
TRBV29-1	TRBJ2-1	TRBD2	.	CSVDSKTGRAREQFF	TGCAGCGTTGATTCCAAGACGGGGAGGGCAAGGGAGCAGTTCTTC
TRBV7-8	TRBJ2-7	TRBD2	.	CASSLAGTSGSSYEQYF	TGTGCCAGCAGCTTAGCGGGGACTAGCGGGAGCTCCTACGAGCAGTACTTC
TRBV7-9	TRBJ1-5	.	.	CASSLPGGDQPQHF	TGTGCCAGCAGCCTGCCAGGAGGGGATCAGCCCCAGCATTTT
TRBV30	TRBJ2-2	TRBD1	.	CAWTGQGNTGELFF	TGTGCCTGGACGGGACAGGGGAACACCGGGGAGCTGTTTTTT
TRBV27	TRBJ1-3	.	.	CASSPSRASGNTIYF	TGTGCCAGCAGTCCCAGCAGGGCCTCTGGAAACACCATATATTTT
TRBV9	TRBJ2-3	.	large	CASSVEWPDSDADTQYF	TGTGCCAGCAGCGTAGAATGGCCCGACAGCGACGCAGATACGCAGTATTTT
TRBV2	TRBJ1-6	.	.	CASSGQDNSPLHF	TGTGCCAGCAGTGGCCAGGATAATTCACCCCTCCACTTT
TRBV15	TRBJ2-7	.	.	CATSRDEGTHFYEQYF	TGTGCCACCAGCAGAGATGAAGGGACTCATTTCTACGAGCAGTACTTC
TRBV28	TRBJ1-1	.	.	CASKRSQNTEAFF	TGTGCCAGCAAACGGAGCCAGAACACTGAAGCTTTCTTT
TRBV15	TRBJ2-5	.	once	CATSRNLGRSKETQYF	TGTGCCACCAGCAGAAATCTCGGCAGGTCCAAAGAGACCCAGTACTTC
TRBV6-1	TRBJ1-2	.	few	CASSEYRDRRGYTF	TGTGCCAGCAGTGAATATAGGGACCGGAGGGGCTACACCTTC
TRBV30	TRBJ1-1	TRBD1	.	CAWRIWTGDTEAFF	TGTGCCTGGAGAATATGGACAGGGGACACTGAAGCTTTCTTT
TRBV29-1	TRBJ1-2	.	.	CSVEYRPGSYGYTF	TGCAGCGTTGAATACCGTCCAGGGTCCTATGGCTACACCTTC
TRBV11-2	TRBJ2-7	TRBD1	.	CASSSRDRGERVQYF	TGTGCCAGCAGCTCCCGGGACAGGGGAGAAAGGGTGCAGTACTTC
TRBV19	TRBJ1-2	TRBD1	.	CASRSPGQSNYGYTF	TGTGCCAGTAGGAGCCCGGGACAGTCTAACTATGGCTACACCTTC
TRBV15	TRBJ1-2	.	.	CATSRVDRDNYGYTF	TGTGCCACCAGCAGGGTGGACAGAGATAACTATGGCTACACCTTC
TRBV25-1	TRBJ2-7	.	once	CASSEWGQEATYEQYF	TGTGCCAGCAGTGAATGGGGGCAGGAGGCAACCTACGAGCAGTACTTC
TRBV7-2	TRBJ1-1	.	few	CASSLGAGVRAEAFF	TGTGCCAGCAGCTTAGGGGCAGGCGTCAGGGCTGAAGCTTTCTTT
TRBV7-3	TRBJ2-1	TRBD2	few	CASSPWTSGAYNEQFF	TGTGCCAGCAGCCCGTGGACTAGCGGGGCCTACAATGAGCAGTTCTTC
TRBV29-1	TRBJ1-1	TRBD1	.	CSVGGQGREAFF	TGCAGCGTTGGGGGACAGGGAAGGGAAGCTTTCTTT
TRBV4-1	TRBJ2-6	.	.	CASSQAQAAGANVLTF	TGCGCCAGCAGCCAAGCGCAAGCGGCCGGGGCCAACGTCCTGACTTTC
TRBV7-2	TRBJ1-2	.	.	CASSRGGGLYGYTF	TGTGCCAGCAGCCGGGGGGGAGGGCTCTATGGCTACACCTTC
TRBV4-2	TRBJ1-1	TRBD1	.	CASSQEKWTGGSGTEAFF	TGTGCCAGCAGCCAAGAAAAGTGGACAGGGGGCTCGGGCACTGAAGCTTTCTTT
TRBV6-1	TRBJ1-1	.	.	CASSDRENTEAFF	TGTGCCAGCAGTGACCGGGAGAACACTGAAGCTTTCTTT
TRBV4-1	TRBJ2-3	TRBD1	.	CASSQDWQGAGDTQYF	TGCGCCAGCAGCCAAGATTGGCAGGGGGCGGGGGATACGCAGTATTTT
TRBV30	TRBJ2-7	.	.	CAWSQAAYEQYF	TGTGCCTGGAGTCAGGCTGCCTACGAGCAGTACTTC
TRBV7-9	TRBJ2-1	.	.	CASSPPENEQFF	TGTGCCAGCAGCCCCCCAGAGAATGAGCAGTTCTTC
TRBV2	TRBJ2-3	.	.	CASSRSGVGDTQYF	TGTGCCAGCAGTAGATCGGGGGTCGGAGATACGCAGTATTTT
TRBV6-6	TRBJ2-1	TRBD2	.	CASSLAGEYNEQFF	TGTGCCAGCAGTCTAGCGGGGGAATACAATGAGCAGTTCTTC
TRBV18	TRBJ2-7	.	.	CASSPDSYEQYF	TGTGCCAGCTCACCGGACAGCTACGAGCAGTACTTC
TRBV4-1	TRBJ1-2	.	.	CASSQDQGRYYGYTF	TGCGCCAGCAGCCAAGACCAAGGACGGTACTATGGCTACACCTTC
TRBV6-4	TRBJ1-3	.	few	CAILRPGYTIYF	TGTGCCATCCTCCGCCCGGGTTACACCATATATTTT
TRBV6-1	TRBJ2-1	TRBD2	.	CASTVAGGPYNEQFF	TGTGCCAGCACCGTAGCGGGGGGCCCTTACAATGAGCAGTTCTTC
TRBV7-2	TRBJ2-7	TRBD2	.	CASSFASGNSYEQYF	TGTGCCAGCAGCTTTGCTAGCGGGAATTCCTACGAGCAGTACTTC
TRBV7-9	TRBJ2-7	.	.	CASSSLQDNEQYF	TGTGCCAGCAGTTCTCTACAGGATAACGAGCAGTACTTC
TRBV7-8	TRBJ2-7	.	.	CASSTRTAAYEQYF	TGTGCCAGCAGCACACGGACAGCGGCCTACGAGCAGTACTTC
TRBV15	TRBJ1-2	TRBD1	.	CATSRGDRDIYGYTF	TGTGCCACCAGCAGGGGGGACAGGGATATCTATGGCTACACCTTC
TRBV18	TRBJ2-2	.	hyperexpanded	CASSPSGTTNTGELFF	TGTGCCAGCTCACCATCCGGGACGACGAACACCGGGGAGCTGTTTTTT
TRBV27	TRBJ2-6	.	.	CASSLYNTGSTAGANVLTF	TGTGCCAGCAGTTTATACAATACGGGTAGTACAGCTGGGGCCAACGTCCTGACTTTC
TRBV19	TRBJ1-5	.	.	CASSISGIPNQPQHF	TGTGCCAGTAGTATTTCCGGGATCCCAAATCAGCCCCAGCATTTT
TRBV7-8	TRBJ2-7	.	.	CASSLGTVSYEQYF	TGTGCCAGCAGCTTAGGGACAGTTTCCTACGAGCAGTACTTC
TRBV7-3	TRBJ2-3	.	.	CASSVRGDTQYF	TGTGCCAGCAGCGTCCGTGGAGATACGCAGTATTTT
TRBV27	TRBJ2-6	.	.	CASSFSGEDISGANVLTF	TGTGCCAGCAGTTTTTCAGGGGAGGATATTTCTGGGGCCAACGTCCTGACTTTC
TRBV5-1	TRBJ2-5	TRBD1	.	CASSLLQGLSETQYF	TGCGCCAGCAGCTTGCTACAGGGGCTGTCGGAGACCCAGTACTTC
TRBV5-4	TRBJ1-6	.	.	CASSLRTPDNSPLHF	TGTGCCAGCAGCTTGAGGACACCTGATAATTCACCCCTCCACTTT
TRBV30	TRBJ1-3	.	few	CAWREGGLGGNTIYF	TGTGCCTGGAGGGAAGGGGGTCTTGGTGGAAACACCATATATTTT
TRBV9	TRBJ2-1	.	.	CASSVGRYNEQFF	TGTGCCAGCAGCGTCGGGAGATACAATGAGCAGTTCTTC
TRBV9	TRBJ2-7	.	.	CASSVGWDMNLWEQYF	TGTGCCAGCAGCGTAGGTTGGGACATGAATTTGTGGGAGCAGTACTTC
TRBV29-1	TRBJ2-1	TRBD1	.	CSMISGQTYNEQFF	TGCAGCATGATATCGGGACAGACATACAATGAGCAGTTCTTC
TRBV5-8	TRBJ1-6	.	.	CASSLVSAPSPLHF	TGTGCCAGCAGCTTGGTTAGTGCCCCATCGCCCCTCCACTTT
TRBV20-1	TRBJ1-5	.	few	CSARGGGPQHF	TGCAGTGCTAGAGGAGGGGGGCCCCAGCATTTT
TRBV10-1	TRBJ2-7	TRBD1	.	CASRRTGGYEQYF	TGCGCCAGCAGGAGGACAGGGGGCTACGAGCAGTACTTC